These T cell receptor beta chains were read from a single sample in a study of cytomegalovirus exposure and HLA in healthy donors. Using immunoSEQ multiplex PCR, the repertoire was profiled, and TCRdb retains in-frame clones only, with some absent. Among about 82,000 clones, around 85% were seen once, and the ten largest hold 13%. The sequenced sample was PBMCs. These TCRs come from a human donor in good health. The CDR3 runs from the conserved cysteine through the conserved F or W. The order of the fields is D gene, V gene, J gene, clone size, CDR3 protein, CDR3 DNA. A D gene is named only where the DNA matches it firmly. Part of the rows lack a size; the others show once, few, many or a class for expanded clones.

>-|TRBV4-3|TRBJ2-1|few
CASSQDGGVRNEQFF
TGCGCCAGCAGCCAAGACGGCGGGGTAAGGAATGAGCAGTTCTTC
>-|TRBV18|TRBJ2-3|-
CAGYRRRTDTQYF
TGTGCCGGATACAGGCGACGCACAGATACGCAGTATTTT
>TRBD1|TRBV9|TRBJ2-7|few
CASSVAQGAYEQYF
TGTGCCAGCAGCGTAGCTCAGGGGGCATACGAGCAGTACTTC
>TRBD1|TRBV6-5|TRBJ1-6|-
CASSPTGAGSPLHF
TGTGCCAGCAGCCCCACAGGGGCGGGTTCACCCCTCCACTTT
>TRBD1|TRBV5-3|TRBJ1-1|-
CARSLQGVVYEAFF
TGTGCCAGAAGCTTGCAGGGGGTCGTCTACGAAGCTTTCTTT
>-|TRBV7-9|TRBJ2-3|-
CASSLGRGTDTQYF
TGTGCCAGCAGCTTAGGTCGGGGAACAGATACGCAGTATTTT
>TRBD1|TRBV7-2|TRBJ2-3|-
CASSLTGTGTDTQYF
TGTGCCAGCAGCCTAACCGGGACAGGGACAGATACGCAGTATTTT
>TRBD1|TRBV15|TRBJ1-1|-
CATSRTGMYTEAFF
TGTGCCACCAGCAGGACAGGGATGTACACTGAAGCTTTCTTT
>-|TRBV11-2|TRBJ2-4|-
CASSRDNDARVQYF
TGTGCCAGCAGCCGAGATAACGATGCCCGCGTTCAGTACTTC
>-|TRBV5-1|TRBJ2-1|-
CASSLAPGAWDEQFF
TGCGCCAGCAGCTTGGCCCCAGGGGCGTGGGATGAGCAGTTCTTC
>-|TRBV2|TRBJ1-5|-
CASRPRNQPQHF
TGTGCCAGCAGGCCCCGGAATCAGCCCCAGCATTTT
>-|TRBV18|TRBJ2-7|once
CASSPTTSAEQYF
TGTGCCAGCTCACCAACTACGTCCGCGGAGCAGTACTTC
>TRBD1|TRBV27|TRBJ1-1|few
CASSLSGGSTEAFF
TGTGCCAGCAGTTTATCAGGGGGCTCAACTGAAGCTTTCTTT
>TRBD2|TRBV5-6|TRBJ2-1|-
CASSWGGTSGSYLHNEQFF
TGTGCCAGCAGCTGGGGAGGGACTAGCGGTTCTTATCTCCACAATGAGCAGTTCTTC
>TRBD1|TRBV12-5|TRBJ1-5|once
CASGPGTGIYQPQHF
TGTGCTAGTGGGCCCGGGACAGGGATCTATCAGCCCCAGCATTTT
>-|TRBV5-6|TRBJ1-6|-
CASSPGTLHSPLHF
TGTGCCAGCAGCCCCGGGACACTTCATTCACCCCTCCACTTT
>-|TRBV5-8|TRBJ1-1|once
CASSLERIMNTEAFF
TGTGCCAGCAGCTTGGAGCGGATAATGAACACTGAAGCTTTCTTT
>TRBD1|TRBV6-5|TRBJ1-1|-
CASRLTGGRAEAFF
TGTGCCAGCAGGTTGACAGGGGGTCGGGCTGAAGCTTTCTTT
>-|TRBV15|TRBJ1-2|-
CATSRDIGVREGYTF
TGTGCCACCAGCAGGGACATTGGGGTCCGCGAGGGCTACACCTTC
>TRBD2|TRBV5-4|TRBJ2-1|-
CASSPSGGARGGQFF
TGTGCCAGCAGCCCTAGCGGGGGGGCTCGGGGAGGGCAGTTCTTC
>TRBD1|TRBV18|TRBJ2-1|-
CASSPGTAYNEQFF
TGTGCCAGCTCACCAGGGACAGCCTACAATGAGCAGTTCTTC
>TRBD1|TRBV5-1|TRBJ1-1|-
CASSGAGTANTEAFF
TGCGCCAGCAGCGGGGCCGGGACAGCGAACACTGAAGCTTTCTTT
>-|TRBV2|TRBJ1-1|few
CASRPTGREAFF
TGTGCCAGCAGGCCCACAGGTCGGGAAGCTTTCTTT
>-|TRBV19|TRBJ1-1|-
CASSPIRTYIEAFF
TGTGCCAGTAGTCCCATCAGGACATACATTGAAGCTTTCTTT
>-|TRBV6-5|TRBJ1-5|-
CASTSAQHNQPQHF
TGTGCCAGCACCTCGGCACAGCACAATCAGCCCCAGCATTTT
>-|TRBV7-2|TRBJ2-7|-
CASSQPPRDEQYF
TGTGCCAGCAGCCAACCGCCGCGGGACGAGCAGTACTTC
>-|TRBV11-3|TRBJ2-6|-
CASSGESGANVLTF
TGTGCCAGCAGTGGAGAATCTGGGGCCAACGTCCTGACTTTC
>-|TRBV11-2|TRBJ2-1|few
CASSSYKGALGNEQFF
TGTGCCAGCAGCTCGTATAAAGGGGCCCTTGGGAATGAGCAGTTCTTC
>TRBD2|TRBV4-1|TRBJ2-1|-
CASSQDWGSSGGGNNEQFF
TGCGCCAGCAGCCAAGATTGGGGGTCAAGCGGGGGGGGTAACAATGAGCAGTTCTTC
>TRBD1|TRBV4-3|TRBJ1-5|once
CASSQRTGGAEQPQNF
TGCGCCAGCAGCCAACGGACAGGGGGCGCGGAACAGCCCCAGAATTTT
>TRBD1|TRBV5-4|TRBJ2-3|-
CASTDRSTDTQYF
TGTGCCAGCACGGACAGGAGCACAGATACGCAGTATTTT
>TRBD1|TRBV29-1|TRBJ1-2|-
CSVEDETGTGVNYGYPF
TGCAGCGTTGAAGATGAGACCGGGACAGGGGTTAACTATGGCTACCCCTTC
>TRBD1|TRBV6-5|TRBJ1-2|-
CASSPSTGSFGYPF
TGTGCCAGCAGTCCTTCGACAGGGTCTTTTGGCTACCCCTTC
>TRBD2|TRBV6-5|TRBJ2-7|-
CASSRGVEQYF
TGTGCCAGCAGCCGGGGGGTCGAGCAGTACTTC
>-|TRBV6-5|TRBJ1-2|-
CASSYRGGRGYTF
TGTGCCAGCAGTTACAGGGGAGGTCGTGGCTACACCTTC
>-|TRBV9|TRBJ2-2|-
CASSVRNTGELFF
TGTGCCAGCAGCGTCAGGAACACCGGGGAGCTGTTTTTT
>-|TRBV7-7|TRBJ2-2|-
CASNFGANTGELFF
TGTGCCAGCAATTTCGGGGCGAACACCGGGGAGCTGTTTTTT